This paragraph reports one T cell receptor beta chain. The repertoire was sequenced with immunoSEQ multiplex PCR; TCRdb's copy has only in-frame clones and lacks some. The sample holds approximately 100,000 clones; roughly nine tenths are singletons and the top ten take about 0.89%. The data stem from a study of blood T cell repertoires in COVID-19. Study context: From T cells, B-cell-depleted T cells, or PBMCs came the material, which was cDNA or gDNA.

This TCR was recovered from a man aged 60 to 75 with acute or convalescent COVID-19. The sequenced sample consisted of peripheral blood.

CDR3 sequence: CASSPREGRTDTQYF. Written as DNA, the CDR3 is TGTGCCAGCAGCCCTCGTGAGGGCAGAACAGATACGCAGTATTTT. J is TRBJ2-3 and V is TRBV11-3; possibly TRBD2 for D (5 bases). The length of the CDR3 is 15 residues. The V end was cut by 5 bases, the J end by 3 bases, with 15 bases between. The germline CDR1 and CDR2 sequences are SGHNT and YENEEA. Using reference TRBV11-3 and TRBJ2-3 for the parts outside the CDR3, the full variable domain is EAGVVQSPRYKIIEKKQPVAFWCNPISGHNTLYWYLQNLGQGPELLIRYENEEAVDDSQLPKDRFSAERLKGVDSTLKIQPAELGDSAVYLCASSPREGRTDTQYFGPGTRLTVL.